Listed below are T cell receptor beta chains from one sample, sequenced in a study of T cells expressing NK-cell markers. Reprocessing the 5' RACE reads, TCRdb reports a single entry for every CDR3 protein and omits DNA. Its table records about 260,000 distinct CDR3 sequences. Sequencing used blood T cells: a sorted CD56 or NKG2C T cell subset, CD4+ or CD8+ T cells, or bulk PBMC T cells (not recorded which). These TCRs come from a man aged 18 to 29 in good health. Both conserved end residues are part of each CDR3.

15,TRBJ1-6,TRBV6-5,CASSYSGSSNSPLHF
17,TRBJ1-4,TRBV5-1,CASSAGGQGRMAEKLFF
14,TRBJ2-3,TRBV5-1,CASSATDREDTQYF
15,TRBJ2-1,TRBV20-1,CSAVQLLSSYNEQFF
13,TRBJ2-2,TRBV27,CASGTIVSGELFF
15,TRBJ2-7,TRBV6-2/TRBV6-3,CASIAAVAENYEQYF
15,TRBJ2-2,TRBV9,CASSVDRGHTGELFF
16,TRBJ2-2,TRBV20-1,CSARGRLAPNTGELFF
18,TRBJ2-3,TRBV5-1,CASSHTSGRGYSTDTQYF
12,TRBJ1-1,TRBV7-9,CASNQGNTEAFF
13,TRBJ2-1,TRBV20-1,CSAGKREGNEQFF
11,TRBJ2-7,TRBV7-9,CASGVSSEQYF
13,TRBJ1-2,TRBV10-3,CAILLTGAYGYTF
15,TRBJ1-1,TRBV6-5,CASSYFPGADTEAFF
15,TRBJ2-1,TRBV2,CASILTSPRSNEQFF
14,TRBJ2-1,TRBV20-1,CSAPRGGNYNEQFF
12,TRBJ2-7,TRBV29-1,CSVHRDDYEQYF
16,TRBJ2-1,TRBV20-1,CSAREGSSGSYNEQFF
11,TRBJ2-5,TRBV10-2,CATTNQETQYF
12,TRBJ2-7,TRBV30,CASKTGPYEQYF
15,TRBJ2-1,TRBV24-1,CATSVPGQGYNEQFF
16,TRBJ2-1,TRBV6-1,CASSPTGTGGLGEQFF
16,TRBJ2-1,TRBV5-1,CASSPSGRDSYNEQFF
14,TRBJ1-5,TRBV7-9,CASSLGPRVEAQHF
15,TRBJ2-7,TRBV6-1,CASMTPEGSPYEQYF
16,TRBJ2-1,TRBV6-2/TRBV6-3,CASSYPQAPSNNEQFF
15,TRBJ2-3,TRBV29-1,CSVEPRLAGTDTQYF
14,TRBJ2-5,TRBV20-1,CSANSGRRRETQYF
12,TRBJ1-2,TRBV6-5,CAIRTENYGYTF
14,TRBJ2-3,TRBV7-2,CASSMPGRPDTQYF
16,TRBJ2-3,TRBV9,CASSPLAGGPTDTQYF
17,TRBJ2-7,TRBV12-3/TRBV12-4,CASSPRTGGAQDYEQYF
13,TRBJ2-3,TRBV6-1,CASRELSTDTQYF
12,TRBJ2-2,TRBV6-5,CASSQSSGELFF
18,TRBJ2-1,TRBV5-1,CASSSGTSGRYYYNEQFF
14,TRBJ2-5,TRBV5-4,CASSGMASEETQYF
12,TRBJ2-1,TRBV14,CASGSPYNEQFF
15,TRBJ2-5,TRBV11-2,CASSVGLAGPGTQYF
13,TRBJ2-7,TRBV28,CATGLAGFYEQYF
17,TRBJ2-1,TRBV20-1,CSARDPRGARAYNEQFF
14,TRBJ2-2,TRBV12-3/TRBV12-4,CASSLRGITGELFF
15,TRBJ2-4,TRBV19,CASSPWGSEGNIQYF
15,TRBJ2-1,TRBV2,CASSEAPSGSNEQFF
16,TRBJ2-3,TRBV4-2,CASSQGAPASTDTQYF
14,TRBJ1-1,TRBV4-3,CASSRDGLNTEAFF